The subject of this entry is one T cell receptor (beta chain). This sample is drawn from a study of T cells in localized non-small cell lung cancer. The assay was immunoSEQ multiplex PCR, and TCRdb's table has in-frame clones only and misses some. The table has approximately 23,000 clones, roughly 90% seen once. The sequence was obtained from a man aged 40-75 years with stage II lung adenocarcinoma. Sequencing used PBMCs, obtained before any cancer treatment.

CDR3 sequence: CAWSVEGSTEAFF. As DNA, the CDR3 is TGTGCCTGGAGTGTCGAGGGGAGCACTGAAGCTTTCTTT. The chain uses TRBV30 and TRBJ1-1; weak D call: TRBD1 (5 bases). V lost 0 bases and J 4 bases, leaving 9 bases between the germline ends. The CDR3 runs to 13 residues. CDR1 and CDR2 from the germline V gene are GTSNPN and SVGIG (reference sequence). Full variable domain (remainder filled in from reference TRBV30 and TRBJ1-1): SQTIHQWPATLVQPVGSPLSLECTVEGTSNPNLYWYRQAAGRGLQLLFYSVGIGQISSEVPQNLSASRPQDRQFILSSKKLLLSDSGFYLCAWSVEGSTEAFFGQGTRLTVV.